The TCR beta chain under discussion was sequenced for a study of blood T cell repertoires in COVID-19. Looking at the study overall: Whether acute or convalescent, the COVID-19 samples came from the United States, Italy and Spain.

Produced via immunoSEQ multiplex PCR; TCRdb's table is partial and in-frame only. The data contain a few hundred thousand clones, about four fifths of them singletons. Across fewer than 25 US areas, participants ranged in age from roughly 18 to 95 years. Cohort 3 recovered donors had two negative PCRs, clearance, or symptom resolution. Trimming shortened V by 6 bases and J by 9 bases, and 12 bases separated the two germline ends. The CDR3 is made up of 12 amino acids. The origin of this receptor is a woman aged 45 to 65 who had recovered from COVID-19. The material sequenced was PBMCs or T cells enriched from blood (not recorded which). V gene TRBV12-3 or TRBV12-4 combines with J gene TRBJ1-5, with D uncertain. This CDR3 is CASRVGGGPQHF. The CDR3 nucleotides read TGTGCCAGCAGAGTAGGCGGTGGGCCCCAGCATTTT.